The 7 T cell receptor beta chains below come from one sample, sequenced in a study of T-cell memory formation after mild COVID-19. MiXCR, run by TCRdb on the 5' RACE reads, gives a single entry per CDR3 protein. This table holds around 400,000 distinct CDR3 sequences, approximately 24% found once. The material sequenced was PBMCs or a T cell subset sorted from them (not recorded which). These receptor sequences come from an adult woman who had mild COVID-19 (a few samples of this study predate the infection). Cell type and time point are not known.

The CDR3: CASTPRYAYNEQFF. CDR3 coding DNA: TGTGCCAGCACCCCCAGGTACGCGTACAATGAGCAGTTCTTC. The rearrangement uses TRBV7-2 and TRBJ2-1; no definite D call. V lost 7 bases to trimming and J lost 4 bases, with 14 bases between them. Germline V lookup: CDR1 SGHTA, CDR2 FQGNSA. This CDR3 has 14 amino acids.

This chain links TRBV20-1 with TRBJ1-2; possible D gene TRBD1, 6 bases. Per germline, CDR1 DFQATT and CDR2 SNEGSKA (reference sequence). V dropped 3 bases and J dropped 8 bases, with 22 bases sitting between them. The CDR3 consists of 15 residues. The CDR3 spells CSASPRQVPYRGYTF. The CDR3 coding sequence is TGCAGTGCTAGCCCTAGACAGGTCCCCTACCGAGGCTACACCTTC.

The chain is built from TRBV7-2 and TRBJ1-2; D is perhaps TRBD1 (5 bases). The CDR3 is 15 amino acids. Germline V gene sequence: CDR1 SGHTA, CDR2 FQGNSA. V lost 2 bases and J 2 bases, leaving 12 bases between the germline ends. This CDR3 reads CASSLFLTENYGYTF. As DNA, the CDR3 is TGTGCCAGCAGCTTATTCCTGACAGAGAACTATGGCTACACCTTC. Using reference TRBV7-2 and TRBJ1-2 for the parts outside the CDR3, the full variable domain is GAGVSQSPSNKVTEKGKDVELRCDPISGHTALYWYRQSLGQGLEFLIYFQGNSAPDKSGLPSDRFSAERTGGSVSTLTIQRTQQEDSAVYLCASSLFLTENYGYTFGSGTRLTVV.

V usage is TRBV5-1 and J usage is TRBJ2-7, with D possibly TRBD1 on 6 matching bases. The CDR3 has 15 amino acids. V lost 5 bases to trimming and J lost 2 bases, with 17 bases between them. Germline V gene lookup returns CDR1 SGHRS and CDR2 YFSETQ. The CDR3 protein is CASRPLETGPYEQYF. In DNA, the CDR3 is TGCGCCAGCAGGCCACTGGAGACAGGCCCCTACGAGCAGTACTTC. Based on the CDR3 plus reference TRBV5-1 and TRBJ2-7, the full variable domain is KAGVTQTPRYLIKTRGQQVTLSCSPISGHRSVSWYQQTPGQGLQFLFEYFSETQRNKGNFPGRFSGRQFSNSRSEMNVSTLELGDSALYLCASRPLETGPYEQYFGPGTRLTVT.

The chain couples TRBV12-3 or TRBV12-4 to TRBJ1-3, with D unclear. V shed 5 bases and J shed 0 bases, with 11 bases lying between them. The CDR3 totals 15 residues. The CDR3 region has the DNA TGTGCCAGCAGTACCCCGGATCCCTCTGGAAACACCATATATTTT. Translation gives CASSTPDPSGNTIYF.

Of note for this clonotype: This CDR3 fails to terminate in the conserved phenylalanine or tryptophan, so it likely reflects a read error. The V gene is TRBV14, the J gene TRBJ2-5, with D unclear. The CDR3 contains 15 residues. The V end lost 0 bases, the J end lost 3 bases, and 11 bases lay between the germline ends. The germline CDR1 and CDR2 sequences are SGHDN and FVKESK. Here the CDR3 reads CASSQDYPFKETQYL. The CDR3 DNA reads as TGTGCCAGCAGCCAAGATTACCCCTTCAAAGAGACCCAGTACTTA.

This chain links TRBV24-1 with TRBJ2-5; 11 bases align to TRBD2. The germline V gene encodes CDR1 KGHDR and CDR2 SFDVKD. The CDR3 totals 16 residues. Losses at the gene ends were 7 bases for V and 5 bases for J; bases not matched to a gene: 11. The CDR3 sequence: CATSRQLTSGSETQYF. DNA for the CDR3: TGTGCCACCAGCCGACAACTTACTAGCGGGAGTGAGACCCAGTACTTC.